This T cell receptor beta chain was identified in a study of T cell responses to AZD1222 COVID-19 vaccine. Trimming left V 6 bases short and J 4 bases short, with 12 bases between. This CDR3 contains 13 residues. Germline-derived CDR1 and CDR2 are SEHNR and FQNEAQ (reference sequence). Study-level findings and limits: Clonal diversity was possibly underestimated, and the donors were mostly white British, with more females. CD4 TCRs covered the whole spike, strongest at regions 160-218 and 743-854. Repertoire sampling happened only post peak T cell response.

Assay used: immunoSEQ multiplex PCR; TCRdb lists only in-frame clones, some missing. The sample consists of 110,000 to 150,000 clones, around 89% of them appearing once. Remarks on this clone: Its antigen remains unknown.

The specimen was peripheral blood, collected on day 0 of AZD1222 vaccination. The TCR originated in an adult in good health. The chain combines TRBV7-9 with TRBJ2-5; D is unresolved. The CDR3 here is CASRDGPGETQYF. Written as DNA, the CDR3 is TGTGCCAGCAGGGATGGCCCGGGAGAGACCCAGTACTTC.